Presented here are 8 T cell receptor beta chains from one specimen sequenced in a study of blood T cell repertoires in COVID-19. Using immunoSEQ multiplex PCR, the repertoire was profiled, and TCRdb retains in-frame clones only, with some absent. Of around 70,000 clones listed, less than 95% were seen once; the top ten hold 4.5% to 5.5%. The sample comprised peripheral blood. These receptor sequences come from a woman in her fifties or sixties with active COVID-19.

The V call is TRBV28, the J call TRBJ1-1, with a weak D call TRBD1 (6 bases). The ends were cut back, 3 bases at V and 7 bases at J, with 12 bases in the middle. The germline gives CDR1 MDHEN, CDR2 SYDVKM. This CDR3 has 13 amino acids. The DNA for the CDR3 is TGTGCCAGCAGTTTCGGGGGGGCTCTTGAAGCTTTCTTT. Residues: CASSFGGALEAFF.

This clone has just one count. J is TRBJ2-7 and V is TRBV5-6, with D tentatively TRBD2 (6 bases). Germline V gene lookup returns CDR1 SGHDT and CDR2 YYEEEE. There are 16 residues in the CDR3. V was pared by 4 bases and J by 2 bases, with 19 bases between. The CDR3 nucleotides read TGTGCCAGCAGCCCGGGGGAAGGGCTAGCGACCTACGAGCAGTACTTC. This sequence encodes CASSPGEGLATYEQYF.

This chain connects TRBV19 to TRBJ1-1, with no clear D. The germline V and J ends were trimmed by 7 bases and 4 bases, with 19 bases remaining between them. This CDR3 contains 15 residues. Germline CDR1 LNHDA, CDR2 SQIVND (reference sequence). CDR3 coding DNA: TGTGCCAGTAAGGGTGTTGGAACGGCGGGCACTGAAGCTTTCTTT. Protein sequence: CASKGVGTAGTEAFF.

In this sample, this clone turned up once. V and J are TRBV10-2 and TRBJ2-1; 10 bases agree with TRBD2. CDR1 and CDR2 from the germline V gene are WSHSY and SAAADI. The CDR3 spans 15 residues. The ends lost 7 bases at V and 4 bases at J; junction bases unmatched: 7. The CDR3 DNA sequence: TGCGCCAGCACCCCCGGGACTAGCGATTACAATGAGCAGTTCTTC. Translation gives CASTPGTSDYNEQFF.

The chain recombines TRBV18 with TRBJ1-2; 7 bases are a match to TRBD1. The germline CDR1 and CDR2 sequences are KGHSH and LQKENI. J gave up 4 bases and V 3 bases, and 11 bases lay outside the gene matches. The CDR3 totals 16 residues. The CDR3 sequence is CASSPRQGFNGYGYTF. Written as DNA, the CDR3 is TGTGCCAGCTCACCTCGACAGGGTTTTAATGGCTATGGCTACACCTTC.

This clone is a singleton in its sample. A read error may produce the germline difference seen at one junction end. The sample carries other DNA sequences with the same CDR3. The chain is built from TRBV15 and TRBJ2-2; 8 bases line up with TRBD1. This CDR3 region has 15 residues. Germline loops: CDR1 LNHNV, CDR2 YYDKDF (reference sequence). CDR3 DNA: TGCGCCACCAGCAGAAGGGGGACAGGATCCGGGGAGCTGTTTTTT. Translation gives CATSRRGTGSGELFF.

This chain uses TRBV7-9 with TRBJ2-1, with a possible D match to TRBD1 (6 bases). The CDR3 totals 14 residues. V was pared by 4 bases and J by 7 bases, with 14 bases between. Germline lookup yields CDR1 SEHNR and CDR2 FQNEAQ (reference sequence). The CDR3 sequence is CASSSPTGSNEQFF. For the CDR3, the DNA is TGTGCCAGCAGCTCTCCGACAGGTTCGAATGAGCAGTTCTTC.

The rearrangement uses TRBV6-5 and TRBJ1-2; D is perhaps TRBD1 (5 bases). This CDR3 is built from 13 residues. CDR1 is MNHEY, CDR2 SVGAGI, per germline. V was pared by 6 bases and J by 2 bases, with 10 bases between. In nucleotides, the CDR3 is TGTGCCAGCAGGGGGGGGTCCAACTATGGCTACACCTTC. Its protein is CASRGGSNYGYTF.